One sample yielded the 20 T cell receptor beta chains listed below, sequenced in a study of shared clonotypes between healthy human individuals. Sequenced by immunoSEQ multiplex PCR; TCRdb stores in-frame clones only, minus some. In the table there are under 2,000,000 clones, about 95% of which are singletons. Cells designated naive CD8 were CD45RO-negative and were positively selected for CCR7, with terminally differentiated effector memory CD45RA+ cells excluded. Sequenced: naive CD8+ T cells sorted from blood. These receptor sequences come from a man younger than 35 in good health.

The V call is TRBV6-1, the J call TRBJ1-5; 10 bases align to TRBD1. J was trimmed by 0 bases and V by 2 bases; bases with no gene match: 7. CDR1 is MNHNS and CDR2 is SASEGT in the germline V gene. This CDR3 spans 18 amino acids. CDR3 sequence reads: CASSESGTGDNSNQPQHF. The DNA of the CDR3 is TGTGCCAGCAGTGAATCCGGGACAGGGGACAATAGCAATCAGCCCCAGCATTTT.

The genes are TRBV30 and TRBJ2-6, with 14 bases that match TRBD2. Germline values: CDR1 GTSNPN, CDR2 SVGIG (reference sequence). Trimming took 4 bases from V and 0 from J; bases not matched to a gene: 2. The CDR3 has 17 amino acids. CDR3 region: CAWMGTSGSSGANVLTF. The CDR3 DNA follows: TGTGCCTGGATGGGGACTAGCGGGAGCTCTGGGGCCAACGTCCTGACTTTC. Looking up the rest from reference TRBV30 and TRBJ2-6 gives the full variable domain: SQTIHQWPATLVQPVGSPLSLECTVEGTSNPNLYWYRQAAGRGLQLLFYSVGIGQISSEVPQNLSASRPQDRQFILSSKKLLLSDSGFYLCAWMGTSGSSGANVLTFGAGSRLTVL.

In the case of this clone: At the DNA level, this CDR3 is encoded by other sequences in the same sample as well. The CDR3 DNA follows: TGCGCCAGCAGCTTGGGCGAGGCCACTGAAGCTTTCTTT. It yields the protein CASSLGEATEAFF. V and J are TRBV5-1 and TRBJ1-1, with D hard to call. The CDR3 sequence is 13 residues long. Germline V gene sequence: CDR1 SGHRS, CDR2 YFSETQ. With 0 bases removed from V and 4 bases from J, the gap between germline ends came to 7 bases.

CDR3 amino acids: CASSHLAGQETQYF. The CDR3 region has the DNA TGTGCCAGCAGCCATTTAGCGGGGCAAGAGACCCAGTACTTC. This sequence joins TRBV14 and TRBJ2-5; TRBD2 agrees at 8 bases. CDR3 size: 14 residues. The V gene's germline CDR1 is SGHDN and CDR2 FVKESK. V shed 3 bases, J shed 2 bases, and the junction held 2 bases outside the gene matches.

This chain links TRBV30 with TRBJ2-7; no firm D call. Germline V gives CDR1 GTSNPN, CDR2 SVGIG (reference sequence). Trimming removed 0 bases from V and 7 bases from J, with 10 bases in between. The CDR3 length is 12 residues. The CDR3 DNA is TGTGCCTGGAGTGTATCAGGAAAGGAGCAGTACTTC. Protein sequence: CAWSVSGKEQYF.

V usage is TRBV4-3 and J usage is TRBJ2-7, with D unclear. The CDR3 contains 14 residues. Trimming pared 1 base from V and 6 bases from J, leaving 13 bases between. CDR1 LGHNA and CDR2 YSLEER come from the germline V gene. Written as DNA, the CDR3 is TGCGCCAGCAGCCAAGTGAGGAGCAGTCCCGAGCAGTACTTC. It specifies CASSQVRSSPEQYF.

Details on this clone: Other DNA sequences in the sample encode the same CDR3. The gene calls are TRBV5-4 and TRBJ2-2; tentatively, D is TRBD1 (6 bases). The CDR3 extends over 13 amino acids. V lost 4 bases and J lost 5, with 9 bases in between. The V gene's germline CDR1 is SGHNT and CDR2 YYREEE (reference sequence). The CDR3 protein is CASSLQGTGELFF. The CDR3 DNA is TGTGCCAGCAGCCTACAGGGTACCGGGGAGCTGTTTTTT.

The V gene is TRBV6-4, the J gene TRBJ1-2; D may be TRBD1 (5 bases). V lost 10 bases, J lost 0 bases, and 15 bases lay in between. The CDR3 covers 14 residues. Per the germline V gene, CDR1 is MRHNA and CDR2 is SNTAGT. DNA of the CDR3: TGTGCCACCAGACAGCCTTCAGCTAACTATGGCTACACCTTC. Translated, it gives CATRQPSANYGYTF.

Concerning this clone itself: The sample holds other DNA sequences that translate to the same CDR3. The chain links TRBV5-1 to TRBJ2-2; no clear D. From germline, CDR1 is SGHRS and CDR2 YFSETQ. V lost 0 bases, J lost 5 bases, and 5 bases lay in between. The CDR3 runs 13 residues. The CDR3 loop reads CASSLDLTGELFF. In nucleotides, the CDR3 is TGCGCCAGCAGCTTGGACTTAACCGGGGAGCTGTTTTTT.

V usage is TRBV11-1 and J usage is TRBJ2-3; no clear D gene. CDR1 is SGHAT and CDR2 is FQDESV in the germline V gene (reference sequence). The CDR3 extends over 17 amino acids. Deletions cut 1 base from V and 2 bases from J, with 16 bases between. DNA of the CDR3: TGTGCCAGCAGCTTAGGGCTATCGGCCGACTTCACAGATACGCAGTATTTT. Encoded protein: CASSLGLSADFTDTQYF.

The chain has TRBV6-5 and TRBJ1-5; 10 nucleotides align to TRBD1. Trimming took 6 bases from V and 6 from J; bases not matched to a gene: 8. Per the germline V gene, CDR1 is MNHEY and CDR2 is SVGAGI. This CDR3 has 15 residues. CDR3 in amino acids: CASSYGTGEGQPQHF. CDR3 coding DNA: TGTGCCAGCAGCTACGGGACAGGGGAAGGTCAGCCCCAGCATTTT.

The CDR3 region is CASSLGRAGRVDEQFF. The CDR3 DNA reads as TGTGCCAGCAGCTTAGGACGAGCGGGACGGGTCGATGAGCAGTTCTTC. The chain employs TRBV7-9 and TRBJ2-1; 7 bases are shared with TRBD2. The ends lost 1 base at V and 8 bases at J; junction bases unmatched: 11. The CDR3 is 16 residues long. The germline CDR1 and CDR2 sequences are SEHNR and FQNEAQ (reference sequence).

This chain connects TRBV27 to TRBJ2-1; 9 bases are a match to TRBD2. V was clipped by 5 bases and J by 3 bases; unmatched bases: 5. The length of the CDR3 is 15 residues. Germline V gene data show CDR1 as MNHEY and CDR2 as SMNVEV (reference sequence). The CDR3 nucleotides are TGTGCCAGCAGTGAGGCGGGAGGGCTCTACAATGAGCAGTTCTTC. It encodes CASSEAGGLYNEQFF.

This clone was counted once. This same CDR3 is encoded by further DNA sequences in the sample. V is TRBV27 and J is TRBJ1-5, with D perhaps matching TRBD1 (5 bases). Trimming stripped 2 bases from V and 6 bases from J, with 11 bases between. The CDR3 length is 14 residues. CDR1 is MNHEY, CDR2 SMNVEV, per germline (reference sequence). CDR3 DNA: TGTGCCAGCAGTTTACAGGGACTCGGTCAGCCCCAGCATTTT. It encodes CASSLQGLGQPQHF.

V gene TRBV30 combines with J gene TRBJ2-7; D is possibly TRBD2 (6 bases). The CDR3 loop spans 15 amino acids. From germline, CDR1 is GTSNPN and CDR2 SVGIG (reference sequence). Trimming removed 1 base from V and 2 bases from J, with 15 bases in between. CDR3 protein: CAWSEGAGTPYEQYF. The DNA of the CDR3 is TGTGCCTGGAGTGAAGGGGCGGGAACCCCCTACGAGCAGTACTTC.

The chain carries TRBV5-1 and TRBJ1-1; no definite D call. CDR1 and CDR2 from the germline V gene are SGHRS and YFSETQ. Trimming cost V 0 bases and J 0 bases, with 15 bases left between them. The length of the CDR3 is 17 residues. For the CDR3, the DNA is TGCGCCAGCAGCTTGGCCGGGCTTGGGGTCATGAACACTGAAGCTTTCTTT. Translating gives CASSLAGLGVMNTEAFF.

The chain couples TRBV28 to TRBJ1-1, with D unresolved. The CDR3 has 12 amino acids. Trimming left V 7 bases short and J 5 bases short, with 11 bases between. The germline V gene encodes CDR1 MDHEN and CDR2 SYDVKM. CDR3 sequence: CASTSTGTEAFF. For the CDR3, the DNA is TGTGCCAGCACCTCCACTGGGACTGAAGCTTTCTTT.

The chain uses TRBV9 and TRBJ1-1, with 7 bases matching TRBD1. Germline V gene lookup returns CDR1 SGDLS and CDR2 YYNGEE. CDR3 length: 14 amino acids. V was pared by 1 base and J by 5 bases, with 5 bases of the junction left unmatched. CDR3 bases: TGTGCCAGCAGCGTAATGGGGACAGATACTGAAGCTTTCTTT. Translated: CASSVMGTDTEAFF.

The J gene is TRBJ2-7, the V gene TRBV4-1; perhaps D is TRBD1 or TRBD2 (5 bases each). The CDR3 has 16 residues. Trimming took 3 bases from V and 0 from J, leaving 15 bases between them. In germline, CDR1 is MGHRA, CDR2 YSYEKL. This CDR3 reads CASSQEAGLSSYEQYF. The CDR3 DNA sequence: TGCGCCAGCAGCCAGGAGGCAGGGTTATCCTCCTACGAGCAGTACTTC.

This chain links TRBV9 with TRBJ2-1, with 8 bases fitting TRBD2. The CDR3 sequence is 17 residues long. Germline V gives CDR1 SGDLS, CDR2 YYNGEE. With 1 base clipped from V and 5 bases from J, the junction kept 11 bases outside the gene matches. In DNA form, the CDR3 reads TGTGCCAGCAGCGTAAGCCCAATGCGGGGGGCTGACAATGAGCAGTTCTTC. It specifies CASSVSPMRGADNEQFF.